This TCR beta chain originates from a study of blood T cell repertoires in COVID-19. Turning to the study itself: From T cells, B-cell-depleted T cells, or PBMCs came the material, which was cDNA or gDNA.

Assay used: immunoSEQ multiplex PCR; TCRdb lists only in-frame clones, some missing. The data contain 250,000 to 300,000 clones, 80% to 85% of them singletons. The CDR3 extends over 15 amino acids. V lost 0 bases and J lost 4; bases outside the gene matches: 7. The germline V gene has CDR1 GTSNPN and CDR2 SVGIG (reference sequence). Membership in each cohort depended on participant-reported clinical history. Symptom resolution, clearance, or two negative PCRs marked the recovered donors of Cohort 3. Input material: PBMCs or T cells enriched from blood (not recorded which). V usage is TRBV30 and J usage is TRBJ1-1, with 8 bases aligning to TRBD1. The sequence came from a man in his forties or fifties who had recovered from COVID-19. CDR3 bases: TGTGCCTGGAGTGTTGGGACAGGTCGGGGCACTGAAGCTTTCTTT. Protein product: CAWSVGTGRGTEAFF.